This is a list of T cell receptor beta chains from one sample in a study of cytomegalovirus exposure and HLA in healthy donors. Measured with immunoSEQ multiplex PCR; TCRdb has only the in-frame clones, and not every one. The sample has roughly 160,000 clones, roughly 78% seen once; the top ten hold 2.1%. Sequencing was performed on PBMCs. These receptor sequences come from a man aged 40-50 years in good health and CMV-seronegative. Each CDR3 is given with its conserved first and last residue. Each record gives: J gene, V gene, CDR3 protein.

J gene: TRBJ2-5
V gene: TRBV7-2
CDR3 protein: CASSSQGARETQYF

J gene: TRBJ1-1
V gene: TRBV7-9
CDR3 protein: CSSNLLRSGTEAFF

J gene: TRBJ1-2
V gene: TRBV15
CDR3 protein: CATSTWGDYGYTF

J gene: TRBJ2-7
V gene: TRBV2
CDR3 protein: CASSELDMPPYEQYF

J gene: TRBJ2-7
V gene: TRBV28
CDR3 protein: CASRMSGSFYEQYF

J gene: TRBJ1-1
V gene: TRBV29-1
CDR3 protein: CSVPGPGNTEAFF

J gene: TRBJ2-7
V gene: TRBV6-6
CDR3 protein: CASTLAGGLHEQYF

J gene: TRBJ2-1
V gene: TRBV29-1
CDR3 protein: CSARRSGTTGLNEQFF

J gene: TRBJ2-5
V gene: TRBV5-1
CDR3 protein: CASSLRLAGQETQYF

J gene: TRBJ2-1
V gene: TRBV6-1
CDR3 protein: CASSEEVRLAGDNEQFF

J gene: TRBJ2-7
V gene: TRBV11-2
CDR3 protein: CASSLVGQGWDEQYF

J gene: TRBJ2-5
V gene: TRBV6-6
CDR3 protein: CASSYSKQGGETQYF

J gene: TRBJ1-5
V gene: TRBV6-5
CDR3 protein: CASSYEGNQPQHF

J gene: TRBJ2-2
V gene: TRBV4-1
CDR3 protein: CASSKDRGPTGELFF

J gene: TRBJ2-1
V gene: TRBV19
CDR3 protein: CASRITSAYTNEQFF

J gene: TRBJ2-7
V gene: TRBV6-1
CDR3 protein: CASSDSGTAYEQYF

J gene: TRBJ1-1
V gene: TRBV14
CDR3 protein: CASSHPGGTEAFF